This T cell receptor beta chain was obtained from a study of T-cell memory formation after mild COVID-19. Study findings and constraints: Mostly located in CM and EM were contracting CD4+ clones, with contracting CD8+ clones located in EMRA. A subset of responding clones appeared in pre-infection memory, suggesting cross-reactive memory joined.

In its sample, this clonotype was seen a few times. Its target is not known. One entry per CDR3 protein, called by TCRdb with MiXCR from the 5' RACE reads. The sample gives approximately 430,000 distinct CDR3 sequences, 20% to 25% of which show up once; over 10% is in the top ten. This CDR3 comprises 13 residues. V lost 6 bases and J lost 8, with 14 bases in between. V gene TRBV12-3 or TRBV12-4 combines with J gene TRBJ2-1; D is unresolved. Sequencing was done on a sample of PBMCs or a T cell subset sorted from them (not recorded which). The clonotype was recovered from an adult woman who had mild COVID-19 (a few samples of this study predate the infection). Cell type and time point are not known. The CDR3 sequence: CASRQSHEYEQFF. In DNA form, the CDR3 reads TGTGCCAGCAGGCAATCCCACGAGTATGAGCAGTTCTTC.